The present entry profiles one TCR beta chain with its context. It was cDNA, reverse transcribed from extracted RNA, that served as the sequencing template. Using immunoSEQ multiplex PCR, the repertoire was profiled, and TCRdb retains in-frame clones only, with some absent. This sample has some 150,000 clones; around half occur once, and the top ten carry around a sixth. The treatment here: oral pan-JAK inhibitor, 5-10 mg twice daily. Sampling of alopecia areata patients yielded lesional scalp punch biopsies as well as peripheral blood. This record belongs to a study of CD8+ T cells in alopecia areata. The CDR3 is 16 residues long. Between the trimmed V and J ends, which lost 1 base and 8 bases, there was a span of 18 bases. Germline lookup yields CDR1 LGHNT and CDR2 FRNRAP.

Sequenced here: CD8+ T cells sorted from blood, sampled at week 4, from a patient treated with tofacitinib. The chain joins TRBV12-5 to TRBJ2-1; D might be TRBD1 (5 bases). The receptor was isolated from a human donor with alopecia areata. CDR3 sequence: CASGLGAGFLDDEQFF. The CDR3 DNA is TGTGCTAGTGGTTTGGGAGCAGGGTTTTTGGACGATGAGCAGTTCTTC.